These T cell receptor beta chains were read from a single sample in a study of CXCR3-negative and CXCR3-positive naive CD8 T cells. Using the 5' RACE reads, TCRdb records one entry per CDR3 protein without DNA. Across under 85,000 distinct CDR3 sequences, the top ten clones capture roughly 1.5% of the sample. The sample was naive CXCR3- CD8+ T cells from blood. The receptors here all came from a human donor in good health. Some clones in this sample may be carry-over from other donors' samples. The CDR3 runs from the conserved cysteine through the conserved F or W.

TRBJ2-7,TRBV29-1,CSVSYTSYEQYF
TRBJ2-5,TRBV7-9,CASSSPGGSGETQYF
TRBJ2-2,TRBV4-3,CASSQGLPNTGELFF
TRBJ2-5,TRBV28,CASSPPRETQYF
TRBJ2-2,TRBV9,CASSVLRAPGTGELFF
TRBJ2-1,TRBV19,CASAVRDSYDEQFF
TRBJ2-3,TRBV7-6,CASSHLQDTQYF
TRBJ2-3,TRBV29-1,CSVPGLAGTSTDTQYF
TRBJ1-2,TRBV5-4,CASSLEGGSSPYGYTF
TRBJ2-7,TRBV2,CASSEWEGQYEQYF
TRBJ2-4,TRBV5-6,CASSLVREQGIQYF
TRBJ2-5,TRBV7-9,CASSAGTSGRERWETQYF